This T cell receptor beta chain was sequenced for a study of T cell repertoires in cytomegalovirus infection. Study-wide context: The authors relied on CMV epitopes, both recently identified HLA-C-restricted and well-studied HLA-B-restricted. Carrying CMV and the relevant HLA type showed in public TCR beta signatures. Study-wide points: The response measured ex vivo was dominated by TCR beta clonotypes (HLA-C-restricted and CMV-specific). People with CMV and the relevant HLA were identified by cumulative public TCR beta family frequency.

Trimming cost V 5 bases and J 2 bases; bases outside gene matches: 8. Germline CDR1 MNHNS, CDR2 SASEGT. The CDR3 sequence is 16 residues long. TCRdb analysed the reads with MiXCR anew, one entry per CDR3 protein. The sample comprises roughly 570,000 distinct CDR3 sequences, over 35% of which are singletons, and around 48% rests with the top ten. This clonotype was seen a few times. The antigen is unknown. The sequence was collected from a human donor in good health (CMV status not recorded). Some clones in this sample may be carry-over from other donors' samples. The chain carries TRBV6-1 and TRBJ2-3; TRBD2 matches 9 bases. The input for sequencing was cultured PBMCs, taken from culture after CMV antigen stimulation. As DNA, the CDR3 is TGTGCCAGCAGTCACCAAAGGACTAGCGACACAGATACGCAGTATTTT. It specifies CASSHQRTSDTDTQYF.